The source of this TCR beta chain is a study of beta chain features in type 1 diabetes. Losses at the gene ends were 6 bases for V and 11 bases for J; bases not matched to a gene: 11. The CDR3 has 13 residues. The germline CDR1 and CDR2 sequences are SGHRS and YFSETQ. Comments on this clone: Its antigen is unknown.

The study's findings and limits: For Type 1 diabetes patients, all four CD4+ subsets carried TCRB CDR3s that were moderately but significantly shorter.

What was sequenced were expressed TCRB transcripts, since all of the isolated RNA had been reverse transcribed. Roughly 3.4 million reads were obtained on average from naive, central memory and regulatory T cell samples. The method was immunoSEQ multiplex PCR; TCRdb's version includes in-frame clones alone and lacks a portion of them. The sample includes nearly 700,000 clones, under 15% of them seen just once. The sequence came from a man in his late teens or twenties with type 1 diabetes. Sequenced sample: naive CD4+ T cells from blood. The chain recombines TRBV5-1 with TRBJ1-1; 9 bases agree with TRBD1. In DNA form, the CDR3 reads TGCGCCAGCAACCCCCGACAGGGGGATATGGCTTTCTTT. Translating it yields CASNPRQGDMAFF.